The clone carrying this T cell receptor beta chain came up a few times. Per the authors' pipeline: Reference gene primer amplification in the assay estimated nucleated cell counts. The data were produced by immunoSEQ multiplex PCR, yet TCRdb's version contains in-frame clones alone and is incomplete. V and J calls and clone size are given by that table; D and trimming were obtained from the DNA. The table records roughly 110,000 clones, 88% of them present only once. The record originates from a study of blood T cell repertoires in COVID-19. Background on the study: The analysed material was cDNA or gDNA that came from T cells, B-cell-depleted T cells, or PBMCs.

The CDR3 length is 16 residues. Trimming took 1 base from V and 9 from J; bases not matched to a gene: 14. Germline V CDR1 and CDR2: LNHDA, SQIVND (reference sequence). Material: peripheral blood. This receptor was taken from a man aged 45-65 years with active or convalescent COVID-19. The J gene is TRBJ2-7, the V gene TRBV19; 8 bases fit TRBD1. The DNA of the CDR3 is TGTGCCAGTAGTATAGTTCACAGGGGGACACCGGCGGGGCAGTACTTC. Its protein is CASSIVHRGTPAGQYF.